The 28 T cell receptor beta chains in this list originate from one sample, sequenced in a study of T-cell reconstitution after alpha-beta-depleted transplantation in children. As it was prepared, the TCRbeta library received unique molecular identifiers. TCRdb reprocessed the PCR reads with MiXCR, giving one entry per CDR3 protein. Of around 580,000 distinct CDR3 sequences detected, under 25% appear once; the ten largest clones hold 14%. The source material was PBMCs, mostly from graft donor cells, sampled 360 days after TCRalphabeta/CD19-depleted stem cell transplant. The receptors originated from a boy under two years old who had a stem cell transplant for acute myeloid leukemia, so the T cells may come from the graft donor.

This chain uses TRBV15 with TRBJ2-2; 9 nucleotides match TRBD2. CDR3 length: 17 amino acids. From germline, CDR1 is LNHNV and CDR2 YYDKDF (reference sequence). The junction had 11 bases not matched to a gene; V was cut back by 2 bases and J by 7 bases. The CDR3: CATSRSRDSGGSGELFF. The CDR3 DNA reads as TGTGCCACCAGCAGAAGTCGGGATAGCGGGGGAAGCGGGGAGCTGTTTTTT.

This clonotype showed up many times. CDR3 residues: CASSGGFKVYEQYF. The CDR3, as DNA: TGCGCCAGCAGCGGGGGATTCAAGGTCTACGAGCAGTACTTC. This chain uses TRBV4-3 with TRBJ2-7; D may correspond to TRBD1 or TRBD2 (5 bases each). CDR3 length: 14 amino acids. V was cut by 5 bases and J by 3 bases, with 14 bases left in between. CDR1 is LGHNA, CDR2 YSLEER, per germline.

The chain is built from TRBV5-5 and TRBJ2-1; TRBD1 matches 8 bases. The CDR3 contains 16 residues. Germline V gene lookup returns CDR1 SGHKS and CDR2 YYEKEE (reference sequence). After removal of 4 bases from V and 4 bases from J, the junction contained 10 bases not matched to a gene. CDR3 nucleotides: TGTGCCAGCAGCCCTTGGGGACAGGAGAGATACAATGAGCAGTTCTTC. Translating gives CASSPWGQERYNEQFF.

There are a few counts of this clonotype. The chain is built from TRBV20-1 and TRBJ1-5, with no clear D. Looked up from germline, CDR1 is DFQATT and CDR2 is SNEGSKA (reference sequence). The length of the CDR3 is 13 residues. Deletions cut 5 bases from V and 0 bases from J, with 8 bases between. The CDR3 region is CSAQGYSNQPQHF. In nucleotides, the CDR3 is TGCAGTGCTCAAGGTTATAGCAATCAGCCCCAGCATTTT.

In this sample, this clonotype turned up a few times. This chain connects TRBV25-1 to TRBJ2-7, with a weak D call TRBD2 (5 bases). Trimming shortened V by 3 bases and J by 7 bases, and 13 bases separated the two germline ends. Germline V lookup: CDR1 MGHDK, CDR2 SYGVNS. There are 13 residues in the CDR3. This chain's CDR3 is CASSDRGRREQYV. The CDR3 bases are TGTGCCAGCAGTGATCGAGGCCGGAGGGAGCAGTACGTC.

The chain joins TRBV20-1 to TRBJ2-2; TRBD2 matches at 7 bases. CDR1 is DFQATT, CDR2 SNEGSKA, per germline (reference sequence). This CDR3 comprises 14 residues. V dropped 5 bases and J dropped 1; count of bases not matched to a gene: 4. The CDR3 is CSAGGTMNTGELFF. As DNA, the CDR3 is TGCAGTGCTGGGGGGACTATGAACACCGGGGAGCTGTTTTTT.

The chain combines TRBV20-1 with TRBJ2-1; the D gene could be TRBD1 or TRBD2 (5 bases each). Germline lookup yields CDR1 DFQATT and CDR2 SNEGSKA (reference sequence). The V gene lost 7 bases and the J gene lost 4 bases, with 20 bases spanning the gap. The CDR3 extends over 15 amino acids. This chain's CDR3 is CSVEGLPSDYNEQFF. DNA for the CDR3: TGCAGTGTCGAGGGGCTACCGTCTGATTACAATGAGCAGTTCTTC.

Many counts were recorded for this clonotype. The rearrangement uses TRBV20-1 and TRBJ2-1; TRBD1 matches 11 bases. The CDR3 covers 17 residues. With V trimmed by 1 base and J by 2 bases, 7 bases remained unmatched. Germline CDR1 and CDR2: DFQATT and SNEGSKA (reference sequence). The DNA for the CDR3 is TGCAGTGCTAGAGCCCCCCAGGGACAGGGGGCCTACAATGAGCAGTTCTTC. Translating it yields CSARAPQGQGAYNEQFF.

The chain joins TRBV5-1 to TRBJ2-1; TRBD1 agrees at 10 bases. The CDR3 contains 17 residues. Germline trimming cut 2 bases from V and 0 bases from J; bases unmatched to any gene: 5. Per germline, CDR1 SGHRS and CDR2 YFSETQ. CDR3 residues: CASSFPGQGSSYNEQFF. Here the CDR3 DNA reads TGCGCCAGCAGCTTCCCGGGACAGGGGAGCTCCTACAATGAGCAGTTCTTC.

The chain joins TRBV7-8 to TRBJ2-3; TRBD1 aligns across 10 bases. The CDR3 is 15 amino acids. Germline CDR1 SGHVS, CDR2 FQNEAQ. With V trimmed by 4 bases and J by 6 bases, 7 bases remained unmatched. The CDR3 here is CASSYRDRGWDTQYF. The DNA of the CDR3 is TGTGCCAGCAGCTACCGGGACAGGGGATGGGATACGCAGTATTTT.

This clonotype was counted between two and nine times. The rearrangement uses TRBV12-3 or TRBV12-4 and TRBJ1-5; tentative D call: TRBD1 (6 bases). Deletions cut 6 bases from V and 9 bases from J, with 18 bases between. The CDR3 is 14 amino acids. The CDR3 sequence is CASSPETGLWPQHF. Written as DNA, the CDR3 is TGTGCCAGCAGCCCTGAAACAGGGCTTTGGCCCCAGCATTTT.

This clonotype was seen ten or more times. This chain connects TRBV5-1 to TRBJ2-6; D call uncertain. The CDR3 spans 15 residues. Looked up from germline, CDR1 is SGHRS and CDR2 is YFSETQ. The ends were cut back, 7 bases at V and 0 bases at J, with 11 bases in the middle. The CDR3 here is CASGPVVSGANVLTF. The CDR3 DNA reads as TGCGCCAGCGGACCCGTGGTCTCTGGGGCCAACGTCCTGACTTTC.

This clonotype was found a few times. V usage is TRBV7-3 and J usage is TRBJ2-3; 12 nucleotides agree with TRBD2. Germline lookup yields CDR1 SGHTA and CDR2 FQGTGA. There are 16 residues in the CDR3. Unmatched junction bases numbered 3, after V lost 3 bases and J lost 2 bases. In DNA, the CDR3 is TGTGCCAGCAGCTTGACTAGCGGGGGTGACACAGATACGCAGTATTTT. Amino acids: CASSLTSGGDTDTQYF.

This sequence joins TRBV10-3 and TRBJ2-1; the D gene is possibly TRBD2 (5 bases). The CDR3 runs to 12 residues. The germline V and J ends were trimmed by 4 bases and 5 bases, with 6 bases remaining between them. Germline assignment: CDR1 ENHRY and CDR2 SYGVKD. CDR3: CAISAGNNEQFF. The CDR3 coding sequence is TGTGCCATCAGTGCGGGGAACAATGAGCAGTTCTTC.

The chain recombines TRBV20-1 with TRBJ2-5, with 8 positions matching TRBD2. J gave up 5 bases and V 4 bases, and 3 bases lay outside the gene matches. The germline CDR1 and CDR2 sequences are DFQATT and SNEGSKA (reference sequence). The CDR3 runs to 12 residues. This CDR3 reads CSAKTSEETQYF. The CDR3, as DNA: TGCAGTGCTAAGACTAGCGAGGAGACCCAGTACTTC.

Ten or more counts support this clonotype. The rearrangement uses TRBV5-1 and TRBJ2-6; D is ambiguous. This CDR3 is built from 13 residues. CDR1 is SGHRS and CDR2 is YFSETQ in the germline V gene. V was shortened by 5 bases and J by 0 bases, with 3 bases between the two germline ends. Here the CDR3 reads CASRSSGANVLTF. The CDR3 nucleotides read TGCGCCAGCAGGAGCTCTGGGGCCAACGTCCTGACTTTC. Variable domain in full (rest from reference TRBV5-1 and TRBJ2-6): KAGVTQTPRYLIKTRGQQVTLSCSPISGHRSVSWYQQTPGQGLQFLFEYFSETQRNKGNFPGRFSGRQFSNSRSEMNVSTLELGDSALYLCASRSSGANVLTFGAGSRLTVL.

This clonotype was observed at least ten times. The V gene is TRBV6-2 or TRBV6-3, the J gene TRBJ2-7; 8 bases line up with TRBD2. After removal of 1 base from V and 3 bases from J, the junction contained 5 bases not matched to a gene. This CDR3 has 15 amino acids. Germline lookup yields CDR1 MNHEY and CDR2 SVGEGT. The CDR3 reads CASSYLAGGLYEQYV. CDR3 bases: TGTGCCAGCAGTTACTTGGCGGGGGGCCTCTACGAGCAGTACGTC.

This clonotype was counted ten times or more. The CDR3 region has the DNA TGTGCCAGCAGTTTGGGGCGGGGGAGAAGCTCCTACGAGCAGTACGTC. Its protein is CASSLGRGRSSYEQYV. The genes are TRBV12-3 or TRBV12-4 and TRBJ2-7; the match to TRBD2 covers 7 bases. The CDR3 sequence is 16 residues long. Losses at the gene ends were 3 bases for V and 0 bases for J; bases not matched to a gene: 8.

The rearrangement links TRBV13 to TRBJ2-2; D not certain. Germline V gives CDR1 PRHDT, CDR2 FYEKMQ (reference sequence). The CDR3 is made up of 13 amino acids. Trimming stripped 6 bases from V and 7 bases from J, with 12 bases between. The DNA for the CDR3 is TGTGCCAGCAGTTCGTACGGGCGCGGGGAGCTGTTTTTT. This sequence encodes CASSSYGRGELFF.

This rearrangement joins TRBV5-5 to TRBJ2-5; D tentatively reads TRBD1 or TRBD2 (5 bases each). CDR3 length: 16 amino acids. Germline V gene sequence: CDR1 SGHKS, CDR2 YYEKEE (reference sequence). V lost 0 bases and J lost 2, with 14 bases in between. The CDR3 protein is CASSLGVAWGQETQYF. DNA of the CDR3: TGTGCCAGCAGCTTGGGTGTAGCTTGGGGGCAAGAGACCCAGTACTTC.

This clonotype was recorded a few times. The chain is built from TRBV20-1 and TRBJ2-1; 10 nucleotides agree with TRBD2. The CDR3 consists of 14 residues. In germline, CDR1 is DFQATT, CDR2 SNEGSKA (reference sequence). J lost 5 bases, V lost 1 base, and 2 bases had no gene match. CDR3 residues: CSARVSGRNNEQFF. DNA for the CDR3: TGCAGTGCTAGAGTTAGCGGGAGGAACAATGAGCAGTTCTTC.

This clonotype has a count of ten or more. The chain joins TRBV20-1 to TRBJ2-1, with D possibly TRBD2 on 5 matching bases. Germline lookup yields CDR1 DFQATT and CDR2 SNEGSKA (reference sequence). The CDR3 contains 12 residues. Trimming shortened V by 1 base and J by 7 bases, and 8 bases separated the two germline ends. CDR3 sequence: CSARGTLNEQFF. The CDR3 DNA is TGCAGTGCTAGAGGGACTCTTAATGAGCAGTTCTTC.

This clonotype was counted many times. This chain joins TRBV27 and TRBJ2-1, with 9 bases aligning to TRBD1. The CDR3 is 14 amino acids. The V gene end was trimmed by 4 bases and the J gene end by 7 bases; junction bases not matched to a gene: 5. The germline CDR1 and CDR2 sequences are MNHEY and SMNVEV (reference sequence). Here the CDR3 DNA reads TGTGCCAGCAGTTGGGGGACAGGGTTAAATGAGCAGTTCTTC. Protein sequence: CASSWGTGLNEQFF.

A few counts support this clonotype. The rearrangement joins TRBV2 to TRBJ2-5; 12 positions match TRBD1. Germline lookup yields CDR1 SNHLY and CDR2 FYNNEI. The CDR3 runs to 15 residues. The junction had 7 bases not matched to a gene; V was cut back by 6 bases and J by 5 bases. The CDR3 nucleotides are TGTGCCAGCAGCCCGGGACAGGGGGCGCGGGAGACCCAGTACTTC. Translating gives CASSPGQGARETQYF.

This sequence joins TRBV12-3 or TRBV12-4 and TRBJ1-5, with TRBD1 as a possible D gene (5 bases). Trimming removed 3 bases from V and 6 bases from J, with 12 bases in between. The CDR3 loop spans 14 amino acids. DNA of the CDR3: TGTGCCAGCAGTTTCTCAGGGAGCGGTCAGCCCCAGCATTTT. This encodes CASSFSGSGQPQHF.

The rearrangement joins TRBV20-1 to TRBJ2-7, with D possibly matching TRBD1 (6 bases). The CDR3 contains 13 residues. Between the trimmed V and J ends, which lost 6 bases and 1 base, there was a span of 13 bases. Germline V CDR1 and CDR2: DFQATT, SNEGSKA (reference sequence). CDR3 nucleotide sequence: TGCAGTGCCACCGGGACACCGTCCTACGAGCAGTACTTC. Amino acid sequence: CSATGTPSYEQYF.

This chain joins TRBV3-1 and TRBJ1-3, with D possibly being TRBD1 (5 bases). The CDR3 spans 15 residues. Trimming left V 4 bases short and J 1 base short, with 11 bases between. Looked up from germline, CDR1 is LGHDT and CDR2 is YNNKEL (reference sequence). The CDR3 spells CASSPLGGSGNTIYF. CDR3 in DNA: TGTGCCAGCAGCCCCCTCGGGGGTTCTGGAAACACCATATATTTT.

The chain combines TRBV6-1 with TRBJ1-2; TRBD1 agrees at 7 bases. Germline-derived CDR1 and CDR2 are MNHNS and SASEGT. The length of the CDR3 is 14 residues. J was trimmed by 4 bases and V by 7 bases; bases with no gene match: 9. This CDR3 is CASTPFRGSYGYTF. The CDR3 DNA reads TGTGCCAGCACTCCCTTCAGGGGGAGCTATGGCTACACCTTC.